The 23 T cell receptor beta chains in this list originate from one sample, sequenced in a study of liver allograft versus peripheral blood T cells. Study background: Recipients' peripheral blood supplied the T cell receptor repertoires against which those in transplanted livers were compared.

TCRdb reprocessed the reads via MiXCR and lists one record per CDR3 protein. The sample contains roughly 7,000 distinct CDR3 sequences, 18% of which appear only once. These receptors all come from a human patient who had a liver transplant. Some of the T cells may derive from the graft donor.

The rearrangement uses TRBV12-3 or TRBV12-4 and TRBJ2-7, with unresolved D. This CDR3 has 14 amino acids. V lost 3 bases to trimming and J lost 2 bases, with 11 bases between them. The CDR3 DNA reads TGTGCCAGCAGTTTCCCAGGCTCTCCCTACGAGCAGTACTTC. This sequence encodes CASSFPGSPYEQYF.

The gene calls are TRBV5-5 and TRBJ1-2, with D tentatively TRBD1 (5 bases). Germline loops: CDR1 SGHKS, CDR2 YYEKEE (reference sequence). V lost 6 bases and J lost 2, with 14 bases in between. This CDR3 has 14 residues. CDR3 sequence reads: CASIKPGTNYGYTF. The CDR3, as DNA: TGTGCCAGCATCAAACCCGGGACGAACTATGGCTACACCTTC.

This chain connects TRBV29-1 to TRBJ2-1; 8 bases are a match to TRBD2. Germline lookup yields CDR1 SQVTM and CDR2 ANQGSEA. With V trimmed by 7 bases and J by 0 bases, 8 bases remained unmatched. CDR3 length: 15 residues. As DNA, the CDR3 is TGCAGCGGGTCGGGGGGGGGCCTCTCCTACAATGAGCAGTTCTTC. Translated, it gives CSGSGGGLSYNEQFF.

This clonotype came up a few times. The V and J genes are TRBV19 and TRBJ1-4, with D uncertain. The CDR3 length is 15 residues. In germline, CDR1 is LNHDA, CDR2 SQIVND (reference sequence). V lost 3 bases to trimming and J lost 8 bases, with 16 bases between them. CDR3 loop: CASSIGSRSVEKLFF. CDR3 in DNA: TGTGCCAGTAGTATTGGGAGTAGATCTGTGGAAAAACTGTTTTTT.

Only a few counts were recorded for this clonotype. In DNA, the CDR3 is TGTGCCAGCTCCCGCCGGGACAACTATCAGCCCCAGCATTTT. This gives the protein CASSRRDNYQPQHF. The chain recombines TRBV9 with TRBJ1-5, with TRBD1 as a possible D gene (6 bases). Trimming shortened V by 7 bases and J by 5 bases, and 16 bases separated the two germline ends. The germline gives CDR1 SGDLS, CDR2 YYNGEE. This CDR3 is built from 14 residues.

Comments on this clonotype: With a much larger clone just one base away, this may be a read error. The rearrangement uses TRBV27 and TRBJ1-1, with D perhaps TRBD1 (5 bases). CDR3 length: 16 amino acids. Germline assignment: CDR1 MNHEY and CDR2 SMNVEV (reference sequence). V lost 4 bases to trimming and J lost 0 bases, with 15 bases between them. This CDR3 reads CASSSVGGTMNTEAFF. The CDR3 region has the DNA TGTGCCAGCAGTTCCGTGGGGGGGACGATGAACACTGAAGCTTTCTTT.

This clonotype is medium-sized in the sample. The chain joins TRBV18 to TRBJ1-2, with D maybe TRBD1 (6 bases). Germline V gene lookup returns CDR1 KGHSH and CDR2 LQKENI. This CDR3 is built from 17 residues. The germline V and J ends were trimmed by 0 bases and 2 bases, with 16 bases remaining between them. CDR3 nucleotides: TGTGCCAGCTCACCACCGGAGGTGGGGGCAAGAAACTATGGCTACACCTTC. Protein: CASSPPEVGARNYGYTF.

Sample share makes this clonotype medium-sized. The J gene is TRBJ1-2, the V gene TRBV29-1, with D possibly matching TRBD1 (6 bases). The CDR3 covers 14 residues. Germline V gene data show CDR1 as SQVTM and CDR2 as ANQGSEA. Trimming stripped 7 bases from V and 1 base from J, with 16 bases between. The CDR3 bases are TGCAGCGCACCTCAGGGGCAGGGTAACTATGGCTACACCTTC. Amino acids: CSAPQGQGNYGYTF.

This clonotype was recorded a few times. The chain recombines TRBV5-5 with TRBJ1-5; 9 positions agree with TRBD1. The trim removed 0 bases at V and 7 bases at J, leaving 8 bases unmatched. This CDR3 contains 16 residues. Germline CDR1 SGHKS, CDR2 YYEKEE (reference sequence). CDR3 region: CASSLADRGFRQPQHF. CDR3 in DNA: TGTGCCAGCAGCTTGGCGGACAGGGGTTTTAGACAGCCCCAGCATTTT.

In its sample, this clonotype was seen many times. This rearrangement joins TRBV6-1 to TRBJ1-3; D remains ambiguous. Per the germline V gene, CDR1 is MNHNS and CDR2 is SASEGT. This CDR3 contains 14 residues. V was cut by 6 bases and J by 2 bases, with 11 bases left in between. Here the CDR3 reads CASSQRQAGNTIYF. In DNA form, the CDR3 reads TGTGCCAGCAGCCAAAGGCAGGCTGGAAACACCATATATTTT.

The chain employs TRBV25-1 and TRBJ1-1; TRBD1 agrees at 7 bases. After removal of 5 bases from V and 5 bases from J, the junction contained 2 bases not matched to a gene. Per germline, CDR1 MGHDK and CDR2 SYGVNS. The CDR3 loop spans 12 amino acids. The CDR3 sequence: CASSTQGTEAFF. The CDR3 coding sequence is TGTGCCAGCAGTACACAGGGGACTGAAGCTTTCTTT.

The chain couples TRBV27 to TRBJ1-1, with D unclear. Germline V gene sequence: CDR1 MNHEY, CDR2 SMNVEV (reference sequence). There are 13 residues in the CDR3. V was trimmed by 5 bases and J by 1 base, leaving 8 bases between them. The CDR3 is CASSPLTNTEAFF. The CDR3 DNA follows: TGTGCCAGCAGTCCCCTGACGAACACTGAAGCTTTCTTT.

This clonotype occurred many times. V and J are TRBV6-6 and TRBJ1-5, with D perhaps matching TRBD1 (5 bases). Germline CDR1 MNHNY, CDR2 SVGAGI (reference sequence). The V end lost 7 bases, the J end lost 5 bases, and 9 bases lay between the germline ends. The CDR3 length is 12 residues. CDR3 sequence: CASTRADQPQHF. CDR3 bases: TGTGCCAGCACCAGGGCGGATCAGCCCCAGCATTTT.

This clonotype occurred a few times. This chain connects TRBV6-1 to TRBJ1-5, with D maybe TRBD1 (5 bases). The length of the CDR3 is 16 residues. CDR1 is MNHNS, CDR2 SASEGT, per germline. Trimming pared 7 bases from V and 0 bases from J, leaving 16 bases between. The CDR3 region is CASTRGRDYSNQPQHF. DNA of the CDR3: TGTGCCAGCACCCGAGGGCGGGACTATAGCAATCAGCCCCAGCATTTT.

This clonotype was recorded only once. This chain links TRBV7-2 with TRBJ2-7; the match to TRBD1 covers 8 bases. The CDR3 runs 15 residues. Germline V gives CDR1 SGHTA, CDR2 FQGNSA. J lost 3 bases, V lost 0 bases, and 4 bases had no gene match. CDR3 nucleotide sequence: TGTGCCAGCAGCTTAGCACCGACAGGGGACTACGAGCAGTACTTC. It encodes CASSLAPTGDYEQYF.

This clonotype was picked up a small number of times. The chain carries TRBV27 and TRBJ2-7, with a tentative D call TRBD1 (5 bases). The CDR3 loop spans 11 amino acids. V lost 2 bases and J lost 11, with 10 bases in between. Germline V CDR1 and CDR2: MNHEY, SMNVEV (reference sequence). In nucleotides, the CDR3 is TGTGCCAGCAGTTTAGGGGCTGACAAGTACTTC. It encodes CASSLGADKYF.

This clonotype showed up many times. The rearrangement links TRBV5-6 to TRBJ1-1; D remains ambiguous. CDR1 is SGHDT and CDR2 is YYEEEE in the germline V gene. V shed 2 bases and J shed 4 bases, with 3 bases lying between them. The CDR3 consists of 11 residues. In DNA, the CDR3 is TGTGCCAGCAGCTTCGGCACTGAAGCTTTCTTT. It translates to CASSFGTEAFF.

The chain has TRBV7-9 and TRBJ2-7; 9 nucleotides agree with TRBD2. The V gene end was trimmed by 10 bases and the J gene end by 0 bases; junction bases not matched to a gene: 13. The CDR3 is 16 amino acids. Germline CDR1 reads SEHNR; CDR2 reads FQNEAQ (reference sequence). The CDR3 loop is CATSPGTSLRSYEQYF. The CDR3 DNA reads TGTGCCACCTCGCCCGGGACTAGCCTTCGCTCCTACGAGCAGTACTTC.

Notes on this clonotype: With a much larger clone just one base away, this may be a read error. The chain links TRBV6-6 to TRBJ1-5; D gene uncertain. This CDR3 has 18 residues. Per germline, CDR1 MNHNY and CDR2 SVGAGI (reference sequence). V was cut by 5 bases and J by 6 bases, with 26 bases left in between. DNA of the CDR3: TGTGCCAGCAGTCCTCTAATGTCCTCGTTCTCGCTCAGTCAGCCCCAGCATTTT. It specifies CASSPLMSSFSLSQPQHF.

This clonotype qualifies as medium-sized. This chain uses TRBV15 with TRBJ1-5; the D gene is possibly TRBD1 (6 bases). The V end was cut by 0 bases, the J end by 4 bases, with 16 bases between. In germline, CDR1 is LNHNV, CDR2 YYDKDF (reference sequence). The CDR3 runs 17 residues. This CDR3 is CATSRDFQGNWNQPQHF. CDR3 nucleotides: TGTGCCACCAGCAGAGATTTCCAGGGGAACTGGAATCAGCCCCAGCATTTT.

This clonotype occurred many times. The CDR3 nucleotides are TGTGCCAGTAGTGGGAGACCCTATGATAGCAATCAGCCCCAGCATTTT. Encoded protein: CASSGRPYDSNQPQHF. V and J are TRBV19 and TRBJ1-5; D remains unclear. This CDR3 is built from 16 residues. The V and J ends lost 5 bases and 0 bases respectively, with 14 bases between them. Germline CDR1 and CDR2: LNHDA and SQIVND (reference sequence).

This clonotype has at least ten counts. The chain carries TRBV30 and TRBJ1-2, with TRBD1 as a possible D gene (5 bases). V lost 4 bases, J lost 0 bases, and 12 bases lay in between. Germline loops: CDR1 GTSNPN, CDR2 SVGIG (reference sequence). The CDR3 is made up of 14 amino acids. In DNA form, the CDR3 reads TGTGCCTGGACTTCCACAGGCGCTAACTATGGCTACACCTTC. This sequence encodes CAWTSTGANYGYTF.

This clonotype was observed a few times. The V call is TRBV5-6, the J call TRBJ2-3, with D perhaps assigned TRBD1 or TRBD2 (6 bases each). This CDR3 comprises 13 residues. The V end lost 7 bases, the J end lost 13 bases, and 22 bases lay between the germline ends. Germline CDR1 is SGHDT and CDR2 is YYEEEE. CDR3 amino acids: CASFEWGRSGEYF. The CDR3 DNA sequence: TGTGCCAGCTTCGAGTGGGGGCGGTCGGGGGAGTATTTT.